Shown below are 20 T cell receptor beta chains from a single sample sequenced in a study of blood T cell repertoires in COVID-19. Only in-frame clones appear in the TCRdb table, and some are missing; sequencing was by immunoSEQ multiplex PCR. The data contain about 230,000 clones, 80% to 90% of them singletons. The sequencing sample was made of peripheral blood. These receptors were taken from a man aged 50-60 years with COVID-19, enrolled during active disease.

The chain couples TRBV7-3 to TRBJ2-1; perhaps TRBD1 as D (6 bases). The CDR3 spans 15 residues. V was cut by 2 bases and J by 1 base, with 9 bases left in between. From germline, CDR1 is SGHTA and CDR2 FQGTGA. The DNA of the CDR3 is TGTGCCAGCAGCTTAGGGCAGGGGTCCTACAATGAGCAGTTCTTC. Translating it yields CASSLGQGSYNEQFF.

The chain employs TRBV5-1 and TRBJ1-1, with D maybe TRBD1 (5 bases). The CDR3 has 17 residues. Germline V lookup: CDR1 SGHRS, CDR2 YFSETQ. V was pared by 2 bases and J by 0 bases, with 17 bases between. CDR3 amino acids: CASSFVTRRGLNTEAFF. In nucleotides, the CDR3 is TGCGCCAGCAGCTTTGTAACAAGGCGGGGGTTGAACACTGAAGCTTTCTTT.

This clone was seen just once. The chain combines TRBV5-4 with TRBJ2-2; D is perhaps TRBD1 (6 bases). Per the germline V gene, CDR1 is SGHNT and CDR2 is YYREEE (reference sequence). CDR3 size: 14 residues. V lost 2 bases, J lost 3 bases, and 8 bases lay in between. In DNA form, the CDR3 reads TGTGCCAGCAGCTTACAGGGATACACCGGGGAGCTGTTTTTT. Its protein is CASSLQGYTGELFF.

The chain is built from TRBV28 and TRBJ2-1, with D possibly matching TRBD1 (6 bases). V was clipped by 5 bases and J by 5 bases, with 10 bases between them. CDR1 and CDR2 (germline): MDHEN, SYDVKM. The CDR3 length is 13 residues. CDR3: CASSQQGNNEQFF. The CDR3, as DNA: TGTGCCAGCAGTCAACAGGGAAACAATGAGCAGTTCTTC. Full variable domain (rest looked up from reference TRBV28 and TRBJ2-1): DVKVTQSSRYLVKRTGEKVFLECVQDMDHENMFWYRQDPGLGLRLIYFSYDVKMKEKGDIPEGYSVSREKKERFSLILESASTNQTSMYLCASSQQGNNEQFFGPGTRLTVL.

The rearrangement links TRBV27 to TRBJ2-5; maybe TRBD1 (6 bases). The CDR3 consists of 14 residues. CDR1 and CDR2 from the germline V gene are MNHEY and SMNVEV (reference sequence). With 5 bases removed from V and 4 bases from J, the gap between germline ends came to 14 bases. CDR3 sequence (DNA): TGTGCCAGCAGTAAATTACAGGGTGGAGAGACCCAGTACTTC. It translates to CASSKLQGGETQYF.

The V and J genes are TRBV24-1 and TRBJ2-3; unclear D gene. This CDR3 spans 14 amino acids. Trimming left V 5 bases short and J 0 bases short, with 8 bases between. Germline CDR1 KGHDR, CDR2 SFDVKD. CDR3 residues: CATSGQSSTDTQYF. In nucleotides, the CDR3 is TGTGCCACCAGTGGGCAATCTAGCACAGATACGCAGTATTTT.

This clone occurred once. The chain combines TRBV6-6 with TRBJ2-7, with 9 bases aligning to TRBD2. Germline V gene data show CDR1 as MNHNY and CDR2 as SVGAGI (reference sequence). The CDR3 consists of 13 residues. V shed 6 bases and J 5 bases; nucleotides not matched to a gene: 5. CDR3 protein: CASRPSGAHEQYF. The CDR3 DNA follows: TGTGCCAGCAGACCTAGCGGGGCCCACGAGCAGTACTTC.

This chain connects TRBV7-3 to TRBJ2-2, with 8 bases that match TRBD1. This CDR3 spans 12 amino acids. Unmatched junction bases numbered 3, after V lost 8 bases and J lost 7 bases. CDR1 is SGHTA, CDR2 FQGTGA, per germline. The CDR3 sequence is CASGTGGGELFF. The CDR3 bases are TGTGCCAGCGGCACAGGGGGCGGGGAGCTGTTTTTT.

The CDR3 DNA reads as TGTGCCAGCAGTTACACCGGGTCTTCAGATACGCAGTATTTT. It codes for CASSYTGSSDTQYF. The rearrangement links TRBV6-5 to TRBJ2-3; D remains unclear. In germline, CDR1 is MNHEY, CDR2 SVGAGI. The CDR3 spans 14 residues. V lost 2 bases, J lost 4 bases, and 10 bases lay in between.

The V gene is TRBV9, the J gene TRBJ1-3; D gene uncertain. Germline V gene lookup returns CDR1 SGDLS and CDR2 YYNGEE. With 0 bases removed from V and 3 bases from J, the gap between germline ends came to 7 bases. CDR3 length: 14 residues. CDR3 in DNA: TGTGCCAGCAGCGTAGATCCGGGTGGAAACACCATATATTTT. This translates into CASSVDPGGNTIYF.

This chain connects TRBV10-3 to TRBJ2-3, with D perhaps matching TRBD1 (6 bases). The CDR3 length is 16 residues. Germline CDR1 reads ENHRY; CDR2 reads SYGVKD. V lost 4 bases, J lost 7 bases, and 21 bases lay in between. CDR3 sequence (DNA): TGTGCCATCAGTGCTCCAGGGGCTACACCTTCTTATACGCAGTATTTT. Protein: CAISAPGATPSYTQYF.

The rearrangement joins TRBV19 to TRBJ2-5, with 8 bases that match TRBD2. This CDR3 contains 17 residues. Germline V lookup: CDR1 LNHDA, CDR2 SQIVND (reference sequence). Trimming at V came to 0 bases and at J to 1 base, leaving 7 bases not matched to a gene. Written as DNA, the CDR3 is TGTGCCAGTAGTATAGATGGGATAGCGGGGCTCCAAGAGACCCAGTACTTC. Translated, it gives CASSIDGIAGLQETQYF.

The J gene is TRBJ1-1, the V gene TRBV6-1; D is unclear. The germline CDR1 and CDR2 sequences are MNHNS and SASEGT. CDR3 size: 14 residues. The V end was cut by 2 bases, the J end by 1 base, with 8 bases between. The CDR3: CASSETYRNTEAFF. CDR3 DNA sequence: TGTGCCAGCAGTGAAACTTACAGGAACACTGAAGCTTTCTTT.

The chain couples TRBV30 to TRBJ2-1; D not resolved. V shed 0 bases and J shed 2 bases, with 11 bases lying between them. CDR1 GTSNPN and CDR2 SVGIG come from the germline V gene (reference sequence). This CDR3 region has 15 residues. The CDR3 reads CAWSVFARPYNEQFF. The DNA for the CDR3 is TGTGCCTGGAGTGTGTTCGCTAGGCCCTACAATGAGCAGTTCTTC.

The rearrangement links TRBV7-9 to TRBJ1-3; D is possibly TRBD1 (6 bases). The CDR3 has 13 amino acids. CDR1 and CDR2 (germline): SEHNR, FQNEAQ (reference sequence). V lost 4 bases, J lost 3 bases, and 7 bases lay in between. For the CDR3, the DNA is TGTGCCAGCAGCTCAGGGGTTGGAAACACCATATATTTT. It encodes CASSSGVGNTIYF.

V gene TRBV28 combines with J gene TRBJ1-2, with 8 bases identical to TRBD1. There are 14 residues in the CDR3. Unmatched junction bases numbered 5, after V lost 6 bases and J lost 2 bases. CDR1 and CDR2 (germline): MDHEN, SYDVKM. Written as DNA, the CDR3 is TGTGCCAGCAGCCCGACAGGGGCCAACTATGGCTACACCTTC. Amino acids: CASSPTGANYGYTF.

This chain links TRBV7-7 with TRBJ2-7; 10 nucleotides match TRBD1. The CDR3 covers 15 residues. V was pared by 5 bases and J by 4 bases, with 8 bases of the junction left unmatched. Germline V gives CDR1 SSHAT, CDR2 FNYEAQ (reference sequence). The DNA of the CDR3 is TGTGCCAGCAGCCCAGGACAGGGGGTGTATTACGAGCAGTACTTC. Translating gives CASSPGQGVYYEQYF.

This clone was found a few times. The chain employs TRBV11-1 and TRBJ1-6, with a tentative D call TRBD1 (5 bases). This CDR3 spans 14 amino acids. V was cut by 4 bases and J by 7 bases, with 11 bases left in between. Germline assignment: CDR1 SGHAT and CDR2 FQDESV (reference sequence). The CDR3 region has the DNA TGTGCCAGCAGCTATTGGGGGGAGAATTCACCCCTCCACTTT. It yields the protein CASSYWGENSPLHF.

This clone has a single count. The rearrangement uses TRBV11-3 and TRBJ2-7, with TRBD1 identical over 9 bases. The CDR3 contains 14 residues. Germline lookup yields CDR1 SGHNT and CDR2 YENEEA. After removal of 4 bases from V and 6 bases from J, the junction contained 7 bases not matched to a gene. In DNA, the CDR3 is TGTGCCAGCAGCTCGGGACAGGGTAGCCCCGAGCAGTACTTC. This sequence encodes CASSSGQGSPEQYF.

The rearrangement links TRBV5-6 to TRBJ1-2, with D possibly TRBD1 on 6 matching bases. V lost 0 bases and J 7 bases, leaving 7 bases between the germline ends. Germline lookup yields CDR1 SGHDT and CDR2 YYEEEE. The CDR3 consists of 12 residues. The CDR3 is CASSLGRGGYTF. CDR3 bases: TGTGCCAGCAGCTTGGGCAGGGGTGGCTACACCTTC.